Below, one TCR beta chain is given with its context. Its antigen is as yet unknown. The PCR employed 60 Vbeta primers together with 13 Jbeta primers. Sequencing used immunoSEQ multiplex PCR; TCRdb keeps in-frame clones, though not all of them. The table for this sample gives around 190,000 clones. The sample belongs to a study of cytomegalovirus exposure and HLA in healthy donors. Points from the study as a whole: Another analysis was done later, and it associated roughly 15,000 TCR beta sequences with HLA alleles at 0.05 false discovery rate. Analyzed later, association rates of TCRs varied across HLA loci, with DRB1 most and HLA-C fewest.

V shed 3 bases and J shed 4 bases, with 11 bases lying between them. The CDR3 is 14 residues long. The V gene's germline CDR1 is SEHNR and CDR2 FQNEAQ (reference sequence). Sequenced sample: PBMCs. This TCR was recovered from a woman in her thirties in good health and CMV-seropositive. V and J are TRBV7-9 and TRBJ2-3; D perhaps matches TRBD1 (5 bases). CDR3 protein: CASSLSLQADTQYF. In DNA form, the CDR3 reads TGTGCCAGCAGCTTGTCTCTACAGGCAGATACGCAGTATTTT.